These 21 T cell receptor beta chains came from one sample sequenced in a study of glioma-infiltrating T cells. TCR alpha and beta CDR3 regions were amplified from RNA using iRepertoire nested multiplex PCR. MiXCR, run by TCRdb on the multiplex PCR reads, gives a single entry per CDR3 protein. The sample carries tens of thousands of distinct CDR3 sequences, around 37% recorded once. The sample was glioma tissue, nonneoplastic brain tissue, or PBMCs (not recorded which). These receptors were collected from a human donor with low-grade glioma or glioblastoma, undergoing nonglioma brain surgery, or in good health (not recorded which).

Notes on this clonotype: One base away lies a much larger clone, so this may be a sequencing read error. V is TRBV7-3 and J is TRBJ2-2; tentatively, D is TRBD1 (6 bases). The CDR3 consists of 14 residues. Germline loops: CDR1 SGHTA, CDR2 FQGTGA. The V end lost 5 bases, the J end lost 6 bases, and 13 bases lay between the germline ends. For the CDR3, the DNA is TGTGCCAGCAGCCGGGACATGGCCGCCGGGGAGCTGTTTTTT. This translates into CASSRDMAAGELFF.

This clonotype was detected many times. CDR3 DNA: TGTGCCAGTAGTGCAGCGGCCTCCGTCGTTTCCTACGAGCAGTACTTC. Translated, it gives CASSAAASVVSYEQYF. The chain uses TRBV19 and TRBJ2-7; D possibly corresponds to TRBD2 (5 bases). V lost 5 bases to trimming and J lost 1 base, with 18 bases between them. Germline CDR1 LNHDA, CDR2 SQIVND (reference sequence). The CDR3 length is 16 residues.

For this clonotype: This may come from a read error, since a much larger clone is one base off. This chain joins TRBV4-3 and TRBJ2-4; possibly TRBD2 for D (6 bases). The CDR3 runs to 15 residues. Looked up from germline, CDR1 is LGHNA and CDR2 is YSLEER. This CDR3 reads CASSQEGRAGNIQHF. The DNA for the CDR3 is TGCGCCAGCAGCCAAGAGGGCAGGGCGGGAAACATTCAGCACTTC.

About this clonotype: A much larger clone lies one base from this, so it may be a read error. It is likely a read error, because the conserved phenylalanine at the end of the CDR3 is missing. The V gene is TRBV7-9, the J gene TRBJ2-7; possible D gene TRBD1, 5 bases. With 3 bases removed from V and 0 bases from J, the gap between germline ends came to 12 bases. Germline lookup yields CDR1 SEHNR and CDR2 FQNEAQ (reference sequence). The CDR3 is made up of 15 amino acids. In nucleotides, the CDR3 is TGTGCCAGCAGCTTTAAGGGCGACAGCTCCTACGAGCAGTACTCC. Translated: CASSFKGDSSYEQYS.

There are a few counts of this clonotype. The V call is TRBV29-1, the J call TRBJ2-1; 8 nucleotides agree with TRBD2. The germline V gene encodes CDR1 SQVTM and CDR2 ANQGSEA. The length of the CDR3 is 13 residues. The V gene end was trimmed by 7 bases and the J gene end by 6 bases; junction bases not matched to a gene: 8. The CDR3 loop reads CSDLSGALNEQFF. Written as DNA, the CDR3 is TGCAGCGACCTTAGCGGGGCACTCAATGAGCAGTTCTTC.

In regard to this clonotype: This may be a read error: a much more frequent sequence differs by one nucleotide. The chain joins TRBV5-4 to TRBJ2-3; the match to TRBD1 covers 9 bases. Germline lookup yields CDR1 SGHNT and CDR2 YYREEE (reference sequence). The CDR3 has 15 amino acids. Here the CDR3 DNA reads TGTGTCAGCAGCTCACCGGGACAGGGTTTAGATACGCAGTATTTT. This codes for CVSSSPGQGLDTQYF.

The rearrangement uses TRBV5-1 and TRBJ2-5, with D possibly TRBD2 on 5 matching bases. Germline CDR1 reads SGHRS; CDR2 reads YFSETQ. The CDR3 is 14 residues long. The V end was cut by 7 bases, the J end by 9 bases, with 22 bases between. CDR3 residues: CASSPLAADGAQYF. The CDR3 region has the DNA TGCGCCAGCTCCCCTTTGGCAGCGGACGGGGCCCAGTACTTC.

This clonotype was found a few times. V usage is TRBV5-1 and J usage is TRBJ2-7, with 9 bases that match TRBD1. The CDR3 has 15 amino acids. J gave up 3 bases and V 3 bases, and 7 bases lay outside the gene matches. The V gene's germline CDR1 is SGHRS and CDR2 YFSETQ. The CDR3 nucleotides are TGCGCCAGCAGCTCGGCCGGGACAGGGAGCTACGAGCAGTACTTC. Its translation is CASSSAGTGSYEQYF.

Worth noting for this clonotype: One end of the junction is discordant with germline, which a read error may explain. The gene calls are TRBV3-1 and TRBJ1-2; no firm D call. There are 17 residues in the CDR3. The V gene's germline CDR1 is LGHDT and CDR2 YNNKEL (reference sequence). The CDR3 loop reads CASSQDGRQKRTYGHAF. In DNA form, the CDR3 reads TGTGCCAGCAGCCAAGATGGGCGTCAGAAAAGGACCTATGGCCACGCCTTC.

This clonotype was detected many times. The chain has TRBV3-1 and TRBJ2-1, with D maybe TRBD1 (6 bases). Germline assignment: CDR1 LGHDT and CDR2 YNNKEL (reference sequence). Trimming pared 1 base from V and 12 bases from J, leaving 13 bases between. This CDR3 has 13 amino acids. The CDR3 sequence is CASSQGGTGWQFF. The DNA for the CDR3 is TGTGCCAGCAGCCAAGGAGGCACAGGGTGGCAGTTCTTC.

On this clonotype itself: Being one base from a much bigger clone, this may be a read error. In DNA, the CDR3 is TGTGCCATCAGTGAGAAAGCGACGGGGGCAGGGAAATCCTACGAGCAGTTCTTC. It is translated as CAISEKATGAGKSYEQFF. This sequence joins TRBV10-3 and TRBJ2-1; D possibly matches TRBD1 or TRBD2 (6 bases each). Germline CDR1 ENHRY, CDR2 SYGVKD. V was shortened by 2 bases and J by 10 bases, with 27 bases between the two germline ends. The length of the CDR3 is 18 residues.

This clonotype was observed many times. The chain uses TRBV3-1 and TRBJ2-7, with D possibly called TRBD1 or TRBD2 (5 bases each). CDR1 LGHDT and CDR2 YNNKEL come from the germline V gene (reference sequence). The CDR3 totals 16 residues. V dropped 6 bases and J dropped 5 bases, with 23 bases sitting between them. The CDR3 reads CASSRRRGLRSDEQYF. DNA of the CDR3: TGTGCCAGCAGTCGCCGACGGGGCTTGAGGAGTGACGAGCAGTACTTC.

About this clonotype itself: This could be a read error, since a much larger clone is one nucleotide away. The V gene is TRBV10-3, the J gene TRBJ2-1; maybe TRBD1 (5 bases). The CDR3 is 11 amino acids. Germline CDR1 ENHRY, CDR2 SYGVKD. Written as DNA, the CDR3 is TGTGTCATCAGTGTTAGGACAGAGCAGTTCTTC. Its translation: CVISVRTEQFF.

This clonotype has at least ten counts. The chain links TRBV20-1 to TRBJ1-2; possibly TRBD1 for D (5 bases). Germline lookup yields CDR1 DFQATT and CDR2 SNEGSKA (reference sequence). Trimming shortened V by 1 base and J by 4 bases, and 19 bases separated the two germline ends. This CDR3 spans 16 amino acids. CDR3 bases: TGCAGTGCTAGAGCCCTGTTGGGGGGGAATCCCTATGGCTACACCTTC. Translated, it gives CSARALLGGNPYGYTF.

V gene TRBV13 combines with J gene TRBJ2-1; TRBD2 matches at 8 bases. V lost 5 bases and J lost 4; bases outside the gene matches: 7. The germline V gene encodes CDR1 PRHDT and CDR2 FYEKMQ (reference sequence). The CDR3 is 15 amino acids. CDR3 in DNA: TGTGCCAGCAGCATCCAGCGGGGGCCGTACAATGAGCAGTTCTTC. It translates to CASSIQRGPYNEQFF.

Comments on this clonotype: The junction shows a germline mismatch at one end, possibly a read error. This chain uses TRBV18 with TRBJ2-3; D ambiguous. Germline V gene sequence: CDR1 KGHSH, CDR2 LQKENI. The CDR3 has 14 residues. For the CDR3, the DNA is TGTGCCAGCTCCCCCGCTGGGCCCACAGATATGCAGTATTTT. Translated, it gives CASSPAGPTDMQYF.

The sample holds many counts of this clonotype. The V call is TRBV10-3, the J call TRBJ2-1, with no clear D. The V and J ends lost 3 bases and 5 bases respectively, with 5 bases between them. The germline gives CDR1 ENHRY, CDR2 SYGVKD. The CDR3 contains 12 residues. CDR3 DNA sequence: TGTGCCATCAGTGAAAATAACAATGAGCAGTTCTTC. Encoded protein: CAISENNNEQFF.

Ten or more counts support this clonotype. The rearrangement uses TRBV7-6 and TRBJ2-1; the match to TRBD2 covers 7 bases. V lost 4 bases, J lost 3 bases, and 9 bases stayed unmatched. Germline V gives CDR1 SGHVS, CDR2 FNYEAQ. There are 16 residues in the CDR3. CDR3 in amino acids: CASSYLAENLYNEQFF. Here the CDR3 DNA reads TGTGCCAGCAGCTACCTAGCGGAGAACCTCTACAATGAGCAGTTCTTC.

This clonotype was seen repeatedly, ten times or more. This sequence joins TRBV12-3 or TRBV12-4 and TRBJ2-1; 10 nucleotides line up with TRBD2. The CDR3 has 15 residues. With V trimmed by 6 bases and J by 4 bases, 6 bases remained unmatched. The CDR3 region is CASSLLAGRYNEQFF. For the CDR3, the DNA is TGTGCCAGCAGCCTACTAGCGGGAAGGTACAATGAGCAGTTCTTC.

This clonotype was counted many times. The rearrangement links TRBV28 to TRBJ2-7, with D unresolved. The CDR3 length is 13 residues. V lost 7 bases and J 1 base, leaving 11 bases between the germline ends. Germline V lookup: CDR1 MDHEN, CDR2 SYDVKM. The CDR3 DNA reads as TGTGCCAGCACCCCAGGTGGGTCCTACGAGCAGTACTTC. Translating gives CASTPGGSYEQYF.

This clonotype was seen many times. The genes are TRBV18 and TRBJ1-1; tentatively, D is TRBD1 (5 bases). The CDR3 runs 16 residues. Trimming stripped 2 bases from V and 5 bases from J, with 18 bases between. Germline CDR1 is KGHSH and CDR2 is LQKENI. The CDR3 here is CASSPFYTGGETEAFF. DNA for the CDR3: TGTGCCAGCTCACCATTCTATACCGGGGGGGAGACTGAAGCTTTCTTT.